This T cell receptor beta chain was identified during a study of a mutant IDH1 vaccine in newly diagnosed glioma. The overall study: First vaccine doses came 4-6 weeks after radiotherapy alone, or with temozolomide cycles.

For this clone: Its antigen is unknown.

Sample time point: week 35, safety follow-up. Doses consisted of 300 ug of mutant IDH1 20-mer peptide each, paired with topical imiquimod. Vaccinations, eight in total, occurred in weeks 1, 3, 5, 7, 11, 15, 19, 23. The V end was cut by 8 bases, the J end by 2 bases, with 16 bases between. The CDR3 loop spans 15 amino acids. The V gene's germline CDR1 is MNHEY and CDR2 SVGAGI. Using immunoSEQ multiplex PCR, the repertoire was profiled, and TCRdb retains in-frame clones only, with some absent. The sample lists about 56,000 clones, about 90% occurring once. The rearrangement uses TRBV6-5 and TRBJ1-3; D unclear. The clonotype comes from a man aged 35 to 55 with glioma. This specimen was PBMCs, taken from a glioma patient whose treatment included an IDH1 peptide vaccine. This CDR3 is CASSGGLFTGNTIYF. The CDR3 bases are TGTGCCAGCTCCGGCGGGCTTTTTACTGGAAACACCATATATTTT.